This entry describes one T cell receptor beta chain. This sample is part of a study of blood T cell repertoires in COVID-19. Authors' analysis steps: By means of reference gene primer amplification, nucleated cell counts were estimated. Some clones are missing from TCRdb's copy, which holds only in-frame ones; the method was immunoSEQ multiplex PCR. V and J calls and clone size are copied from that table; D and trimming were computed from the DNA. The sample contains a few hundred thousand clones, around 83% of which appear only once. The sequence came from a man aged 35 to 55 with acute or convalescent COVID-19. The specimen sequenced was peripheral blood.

The CDR3 is CASSSGTDTQYF. The CDR3 DNA reads TGTGCCAGCAGTTCAGGGACAGATACGCAGTATTTT. This sequence joins TRBV5-6 and TRBJ2-3, with D maybe TRBD1 (5 bases). V lost 5 bases and J 3 bases, leaving 7 bases between the germline ends. This CDR3 has 12 amino acids. The V gene's germline CDR1 is SGHDT and CDR2 YYEEEE.